This is a list of T cell receptor beta chains from one sample in a study of cytomegalovirus exposure and HLA in healthy donors. Profiled with immunoSEQ multiplex PCR; TCRdb holds only in-frame clones, not every one. The profile shows some 96,000 clones, 50% to 80% of them singletons. Material for sequencing was PBMCs. These receptors were obtained from a man aged 55-75 years in good health and CMV-seronegative. CDR3s include the opening cysteine and the closing phenylalanine or tryptophan. The D gene is left open where the match is weak. For some rows the clone size is stated as once, few or many, or as a class when expanded; others skip it.

TGCGCCAGCAGCCCCCAGGGGGGAGTTATGAACACTGAAGCTTTCTTT	CASSPQGGVMNTEAFF	-	TRBV5-1	TRBJ1-1	TRBD1
TGTGCCAGCAGCTTAGCGGCAGGGGTACCCAAAAACATTCAGTACTTC	CASSLAAGVPKNIQYF	-	TRBV11-1	TRBJ2-4	-
TGTGCCAGTAGACCCGGCAGCGCCTTAGACTACGAGCAGTACTTC	CASRPGSALDYEQYF	few	TRBV19	TRBJ2-7	-
TGCGCCAGCAGTCCTTCAGGGGAAGAGGGCACTGAAGCTTTCTTT	CASSPSGEEGTEAFF	-	TRBV23-1	TRBJ1-1	-
TGTGCCAGCACCCCGGGGGCGCTAGCGGGAGGGAAGTACACCGGGGAGCTGTTTTTT	CASTPGALAGGKYTGELFF	-	TRBV5-6	TRBJ2-2	TRBD2
TGTGCCAGCAGTTTTAGACAGGGGATTACGGAAGCTTTCTTT	CASSFRQGITEAFF	-	TRBV27	TRBJ1-1	TRBD1
TGTGCCAGCAGCCCCGAGAGTAACTATGGCTACACCTTC	CASSPESNYGYTF	-	TRBV11-3	TRBJ1-2	-
TGTGCCAGCAGTTTAAATCTCTCCGGGTCACCCCTCCACTTT	CASSLNLSGSPLHF	-	TRBV27	TRBJ1-6	-
TGTGCCAGCAGCTTAGGAGTTGAAAAACTGTTTTTT	CASSLGVEKLFF	few	TRBV7-9	TRBJ1-4	-
TGTGCCAGCAGTTTACCCGGGACCCAGTACTTC	CASSLPGTQYF	-	TRBV28	TRBJ2-5	-
TGTGCCAGCAGCCCAAGACTAGCGGAAAGGGGCACAGATACGCAGTATTTT	CASSPRLAERGTDTQYF	-	TRBV7-6	TRBJ2-3	TRBD2
TGTGCCAGCAGCGTAGCGGCTAGCGGGAGATACGAGCAGTACTTC	CASSVAASGRYEQYF	-	TRBV9	TRBJ2-7	TRBD2
TGTGCCAGCAGTGAAGAAGCGGGGGGGCCGGAGACCCAGTACTTC	CASSEEAGGPETQYF	-	TRBV6-1	TRBJ2-5	TRBD2
TGTGCCAGCAGCCCGTGGGGGCACCTGTTAGAGCAGTACTTC	CASSPWGHLLEQYF	-	TRBV5-4	TRBJ2-7	-
TGTGCCAGCTCGCTCTCGGGACAGAATTATGGCTACACCTTC	CASSLSGQNYGYTF	-	TRBV18	TRBJ1-2	TRBD1
TGCGCCAGCAGCGATTTAGCGGGGTCGAAAGAGACCCAGTACTTC	CASSDLAGSKETQYF	-	TRBV5-1	TRBJ2-5	TRBD2
TGTGCCAGCAGCTTGGAGGGGCCTATTGGAAACACCATATATTTT	CASSLEGPIGNTIYF	-	TRBV5-4	TRBJ1-3	-
TGTGCCAGCAGCTTAATTTTAGGGGGCGGGAACACTGAAGCTTTCTTT	CASSLILGGGNTEAFF	-	TRBV11-3	TRBJ1-1	TRBD1
TGTGCCAGCAGCTTATCGACCGGGGGGACCGGGGAGCTGTTTTTT	CASSLSTGGTGELFF	few	TRBV5-4	TRBJ2-2	TRBD2
TGTGCCAGTAGTCCAGGACAGTTCACCTACGAGCAGTACTTC	CASSPGQFTYEQYF	-	TRBV19	TRBJ2-7	-
TGTGCCAGCACCCAGGGTCCTAAGGGCTCTGGGGCCAACGTCCTGACTTTC	CASTQGPKGSGANVLTF	-	TRBV2	TRBJ2-6	-
TGCGCCAGCAGCTTGGCAGGCACAGATACGCAGTATTTT	CASSLAGTDTQYF	-	TRBV5-1	TRBJ2-3	-
TGCGCCAGCAGCCAAGTTGACAGAAAAAATTCACCCCTCCACTTT	CASSQVDRKNSPLHF	once	TRBV4-1	TRBJ1-6	-
TGTGCCAGCACCGGGACAGGGAGAGGGGTTAGCTATGGCTACACCTTC	CASTGTGRGVSYGYTF	-	TRBV28	TRBJ1-2	TRBD1
TGTGCCAGCAGTGGGTCCGATACAGGGTATGAATCTGAAGCTTTCTTT	CASSGSDTGYESEAFF	few	TRBV2	TRBJ1-1	-
TGTGCTAGTGGTTTGGTACCGTTTCGGGCTAGCGTGCAGTACTTC	CASGLVPFRASVQYF	-	TRBV12-5	TRBJ2-7	-